This record concerns one T cell receptor (beta chain) sequence. The germline CDR1 and CDR2 sequences are SNHLY and FYNNEI. This CDR3 region has 15 residues. Trimming took 7 bases from V and 5 from J; bases not matched to a gene: 11. This entry belongs to a study of technical replicates of blood from several donors. Sequencing used immunoSEQ multiplex PCR; TCRdb keeps in-frame clones, though not all of them. The data contain tens of thousands of clones, 70% to 90% of them singletons. The source of this sequence is a human donor in good health. Some clones in this sample may be carry-over from other donors' samples. The specimen sequenced was PBMCs. This chain links TRBV2 with TRBJ1-2, with 9 bases that match TRBD1. CDR3 sequence reads: CASTIEIGTGYGYTF. In DNA form, the CDR3 reads TGTGCCAGCACCATAGAAATCGGGACAGGGTATGGCTACACCTTC.